The 8 T cell receptor beta chains below all came from one sample that was sequenced in a study of blood T cell repertoires in COVID-19. Clones were read by immunoSEQ multiplex PCR, and TCRdb kept only the in-frame ones, dropping some. The sample records fewer than 50,000 clones, about 88% being singletons. Material for sequencing was peripheral blood. These receptors all stem from a man in his 70s with active COVID-19.

This chain connects TRBV4-3 to TRBJ1-6; a weak D match, TRBD1 (6 bases). Trimming shortened V by 0 bases and J by 0 bases, and 12 bases separated the two germline ends. The length of the CDR3 is 18 residues. Germline V gene data show CDR1 as LGHNA and CDR2 as YSLEER. The CDR3 region is CASSQEWGLSSYNSPLHF. The CDR3 DNA reads as TGCGCCAGCAGCCAAGAGTGGGGGCTAAGCTCCTATAATTCACCCCTCCACTTT.

This chain links TRBV6-1 with TRBJ2-1; 12 nucleotides line up with TRBD2. Trimming cost V 4 bases and J 4 bases; bases outside gene matches: 14. The CDR3 contains 19 residues. Germline V lookup: CDR1 MNHNS, CDR2 SASEGT. In DNA form, the CDR3 reads TGTGCCAGCAGTGCCGGGACAGCTTCTAGCGGGAGGGCTTACAATGAGCAGTTCTTC. Translation: CASSAGTASSGRAYNEQFF.

This clone was found once. This chain joins TRBV7-3 and TRBJ2-3, with TRBD2 matching 11 bases. Germline loops: CDR1 SGHTA, CDR2 FQGTGA. Trimming cost V 2 bases and J 2 bases; bases outside gene matches: 6. The CDR3 is made up of 17 amino acids. Here the CDR3 reads CASSLALTSGNTDTQYF. The CDR3 nucleotides read TGTGCCAGCAGCTTAGCCCTGACTAGCGGGAACACAGATACGCAGTATTTT.

CDR3 nucleotides: TGTGCCACCAGTGAATCCGGGACAGGGTACGAAAAACTGTTTTTT. This sequence encodes CATSESGTGYEKLFF. V is TRBV24-1 and J is TRBJ1-4; 9 bases map to TRBD1. This CDR3 is 15 amino acids long. Unmatched junction bases numbered 7, after V lost 4 bases and J lost 8 bases. Germline V CDR1 and CDR2: KGHDR, SFDVKD.

The chain is built from TRBV28 and TRBJ1-2, with 8 bases aligning to TRBD1. Germline-derived CDR1 and CDR2 are MDHEN and SYDVKM. V was pared by 4 bases and J by 3 bases, with 7 bases of the junction left unmatched. The length of the CDR3 is 15 residues. CDR3 in DNA: TGTGCCAGCAGTTGGACAGGGCTCGTTGACTATGGCTACACCTTC. Protein: CASSWTGLVDYGYTF.

V gene TRBV7-6 combines with J gene TRBJ2-1, with 9 nucleotides matching TRBD2. V dropped 1 base and J dropped 2; count of bases not matched to a gene: 0. CDR1 is SGHVS and CDR2 is FNYEAQ in the germline V gene. The CDR3 spans 15 residues. CDR3 coding DNA: TGTGCCAGCAGCTTAGTAGCGGGGGCCTACAATGAGCAGTTCTTC. It translates to CASSLVAGAYNEQFF.

The V gene is TRBV6-6, the J gene TRBJ1-2; D is unclear. V shed 4 bases and J shed 4 bases, with 10 bases lying between them. The CDR3 runs to 13 residues. Germline assignment: CDR1 MNHNY and CDR2 SVGAGI (reference sequence). The CDR3 sequence: CASSLGRVYGYTF. The CDR3 nucleotides read TGTGCCAGCAGTTTGGGTCGGGTCTATGGCTACACCTTC.

The chain employs TRBV19 and TRBJ2-7; 11 bases are a match to TRBD1. CDR3 length: 16 amino acids. V gave up 6 bases and J gave up 3 bases; unmatched junction bases: 10. Per germline, CDR1 LNHDA and CDR2 SQIVND (reference sequence). CDR3 nucleotide sequence: TGTGCCAGTAGCCCCCCGAGGACAGGGGGCTTCTACGAGCAGTACTTC. It specifies CASSPPRTGGFYEQYF.